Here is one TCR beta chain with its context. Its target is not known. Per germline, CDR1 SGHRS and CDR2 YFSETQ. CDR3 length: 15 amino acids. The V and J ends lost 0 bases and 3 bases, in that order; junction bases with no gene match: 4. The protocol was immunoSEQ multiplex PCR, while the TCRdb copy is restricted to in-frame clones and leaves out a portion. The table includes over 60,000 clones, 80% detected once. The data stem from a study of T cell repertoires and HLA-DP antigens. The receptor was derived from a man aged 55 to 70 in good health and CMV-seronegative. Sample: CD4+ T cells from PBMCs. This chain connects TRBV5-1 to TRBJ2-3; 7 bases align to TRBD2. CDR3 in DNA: TGCGCCAGCAGCTTGGGCGGGAGTCGAACAGATACGCAGTATTTT. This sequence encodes CASSLGGSRTDTQYF.